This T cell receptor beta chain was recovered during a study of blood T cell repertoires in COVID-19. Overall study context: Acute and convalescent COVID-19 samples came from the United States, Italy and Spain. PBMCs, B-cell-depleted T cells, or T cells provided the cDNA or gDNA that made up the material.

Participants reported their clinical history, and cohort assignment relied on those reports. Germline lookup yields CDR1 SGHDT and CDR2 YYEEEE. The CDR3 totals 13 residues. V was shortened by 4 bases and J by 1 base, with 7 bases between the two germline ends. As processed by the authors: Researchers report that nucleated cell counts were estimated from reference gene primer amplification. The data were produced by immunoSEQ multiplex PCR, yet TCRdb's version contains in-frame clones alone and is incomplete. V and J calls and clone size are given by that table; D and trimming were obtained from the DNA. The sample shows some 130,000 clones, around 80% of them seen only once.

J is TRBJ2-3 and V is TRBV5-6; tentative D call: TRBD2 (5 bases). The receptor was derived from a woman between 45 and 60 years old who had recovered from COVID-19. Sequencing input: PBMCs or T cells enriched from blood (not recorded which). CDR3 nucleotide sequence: TGTGCCAGCAGCAAACTAGGCACAGATACGCAGTATTTT. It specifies CASSKLGTDTQYF.